This T cell receptor (beta chain) was identified during a study of a mutant IDH1 vaccine in newly diagnosed glioma. The J segment lost 7 bases and the V segment lost 5 bases, leaving 4 bases of the junction unmatched. CDR1 MNHEY and CDR2 SVGAGI come from the germline V gene. The CDR3 loop spans 12 amino acids. TCRdb's table, derived via immunoSEQ multiplex PCR, lists solely in-frame clones and lacks some. The profile shows approximately 22,000 clones, more than 75% of them singletons. This clone was observed once. Its antigen is as yet unknown. The time point was: week 47, end of study. Doses consisted of 300 ug of mutant IDH1 20-mer peptide each, paired with topical imiquimod.

The sequencing used PBMCs, collected from a glioma patient whose treatment included an IDH1 peptide vaccine. The rearrangement uses TRBV6-5 and TRBJ1-2; TRBD1 matches at 7 bases. The receptor was isolated from a middle-aged man with glioma. Some clones in this sample may be carry-over from other donors' samples. The CDR3 bases are TGTGCCAGCAGTAGGAGGACAGGTGGCTACACCTTC. Amino acids: CASSRRTGGYTF.